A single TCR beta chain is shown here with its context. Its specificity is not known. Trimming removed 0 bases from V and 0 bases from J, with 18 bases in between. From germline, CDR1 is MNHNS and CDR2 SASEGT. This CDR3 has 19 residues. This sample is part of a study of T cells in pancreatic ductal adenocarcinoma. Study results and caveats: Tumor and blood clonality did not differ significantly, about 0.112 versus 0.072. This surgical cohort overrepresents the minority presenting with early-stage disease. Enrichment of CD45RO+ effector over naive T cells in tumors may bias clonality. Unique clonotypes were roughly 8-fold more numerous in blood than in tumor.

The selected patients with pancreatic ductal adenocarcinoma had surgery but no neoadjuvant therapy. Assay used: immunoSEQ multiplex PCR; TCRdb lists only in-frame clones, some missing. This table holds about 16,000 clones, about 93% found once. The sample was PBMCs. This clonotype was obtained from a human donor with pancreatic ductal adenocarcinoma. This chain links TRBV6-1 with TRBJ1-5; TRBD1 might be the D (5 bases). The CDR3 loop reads CASSEAMDGAQYSNQPQHF. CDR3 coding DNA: TGTGCCAGCAGTGAAGCGATGGACGGGGCCCAGTATAGCAATCAGCCCCAGCATTTT.